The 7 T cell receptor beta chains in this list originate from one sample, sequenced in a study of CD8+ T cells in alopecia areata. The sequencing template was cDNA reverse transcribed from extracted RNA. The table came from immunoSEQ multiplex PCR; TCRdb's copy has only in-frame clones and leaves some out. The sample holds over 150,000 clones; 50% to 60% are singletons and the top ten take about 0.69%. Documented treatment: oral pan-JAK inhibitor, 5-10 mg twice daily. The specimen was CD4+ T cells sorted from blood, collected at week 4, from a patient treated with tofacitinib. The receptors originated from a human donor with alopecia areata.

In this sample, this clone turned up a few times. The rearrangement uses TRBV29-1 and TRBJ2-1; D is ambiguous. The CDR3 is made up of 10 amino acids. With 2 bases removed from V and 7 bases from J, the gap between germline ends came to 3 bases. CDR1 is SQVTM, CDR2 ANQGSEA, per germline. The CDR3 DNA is TGCAGCGTTGAAAGGAATGAGCAGTTCTTC. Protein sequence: CSVERNEQFF.

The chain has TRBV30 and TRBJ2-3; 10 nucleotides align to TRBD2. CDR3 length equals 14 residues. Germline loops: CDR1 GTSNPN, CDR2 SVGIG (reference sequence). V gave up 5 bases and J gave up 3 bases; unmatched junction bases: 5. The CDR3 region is CAWDLAGVTDTQYF. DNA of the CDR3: TGTGCCTGGGATCTAGCGGGAGTTACAGATACGCAGTATTTT.

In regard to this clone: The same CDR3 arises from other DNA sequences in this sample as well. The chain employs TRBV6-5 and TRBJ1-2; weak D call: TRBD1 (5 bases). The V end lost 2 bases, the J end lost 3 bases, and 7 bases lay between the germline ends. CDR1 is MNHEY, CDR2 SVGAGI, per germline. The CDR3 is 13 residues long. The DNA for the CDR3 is TGTGCCAGCAGTTACGGGGCCGACTATGGCTACACCTTC. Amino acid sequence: CASSYGADYGYTF.

In DNA, the CDR3 is TGCAGCGTTGAAGATAGGGCAGGGGGTAACACTGAAGCTTTCTTT. Encoded protein: CSVEDRAGGNTEAFF. This chain joins TRBV29-1 and TRBJ1-1; 7 nucleotides align to TRBD1. The CDR3 contains 15 residues. With V trimmed by 0 bases and J by 2 bases, 6 bases remained unmatched. Germline V gene lookup returns CDR1 SQVTM and CDR2 ANQGSEA.

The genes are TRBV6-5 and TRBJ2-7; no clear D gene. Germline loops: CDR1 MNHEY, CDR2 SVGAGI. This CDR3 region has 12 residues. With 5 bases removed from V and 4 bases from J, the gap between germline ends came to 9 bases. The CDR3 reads CASSARVYEQYF. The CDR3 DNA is TGTGCCAGCAGTGCACGGGTATACGAGCAGTACTTC.

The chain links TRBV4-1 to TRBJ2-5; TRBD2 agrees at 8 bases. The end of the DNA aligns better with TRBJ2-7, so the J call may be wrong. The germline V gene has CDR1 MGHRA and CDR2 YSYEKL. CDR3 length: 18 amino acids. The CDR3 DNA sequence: TGCGCCAGCAGCCATATCGTACCGCGGGAGGCCTCACCGTACGAGCAGTACTTC. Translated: CASSHIVPREASPYEQYF.

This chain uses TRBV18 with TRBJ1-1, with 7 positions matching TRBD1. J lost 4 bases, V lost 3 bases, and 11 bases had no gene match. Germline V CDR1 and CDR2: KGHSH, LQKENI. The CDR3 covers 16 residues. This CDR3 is CASSPPDRPWGTEAFF. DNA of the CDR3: TGTGCCAGCTCACCTCCGGACAGGCCCTGGGGCACTGAAGCTTTCTTT.